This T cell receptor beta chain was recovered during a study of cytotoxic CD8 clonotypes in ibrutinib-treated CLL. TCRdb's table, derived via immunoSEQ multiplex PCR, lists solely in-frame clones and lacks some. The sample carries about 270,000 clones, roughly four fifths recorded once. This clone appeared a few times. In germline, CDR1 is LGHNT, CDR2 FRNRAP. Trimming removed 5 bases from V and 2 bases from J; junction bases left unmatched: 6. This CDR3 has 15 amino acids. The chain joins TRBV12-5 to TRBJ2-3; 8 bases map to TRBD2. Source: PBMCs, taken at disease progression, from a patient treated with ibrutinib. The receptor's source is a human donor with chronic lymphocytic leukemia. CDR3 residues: CASGRLASATDTQYF. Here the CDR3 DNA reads TGTGCTAGTGGTAGACTAGCGTCGGCCACAGATACGCAGTATTTT.